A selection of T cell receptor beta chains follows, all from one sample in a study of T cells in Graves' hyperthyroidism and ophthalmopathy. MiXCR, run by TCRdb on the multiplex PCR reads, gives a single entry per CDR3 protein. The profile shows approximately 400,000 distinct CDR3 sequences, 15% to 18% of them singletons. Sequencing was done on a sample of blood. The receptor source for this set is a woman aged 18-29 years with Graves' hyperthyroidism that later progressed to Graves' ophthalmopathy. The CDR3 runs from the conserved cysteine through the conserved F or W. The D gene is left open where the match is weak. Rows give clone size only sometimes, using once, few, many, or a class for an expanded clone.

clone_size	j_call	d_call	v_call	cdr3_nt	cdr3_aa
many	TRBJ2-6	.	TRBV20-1	TGCAGTGCTAGAGGGGGCTCAACTGGGGCCAACGTCCTGACTTTC	CSARGGSTGANVLTF
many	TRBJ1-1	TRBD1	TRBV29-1	TGCAGCGTTGGACCGACAGGGGAGGACACTGAAGCTTTCTTT	CSVGPTGEDTEAFF
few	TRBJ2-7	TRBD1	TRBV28	TGTGCCAGCAGTTTGACCGTGGGACAGGGGATATACGAGCAGTACTTC	CASSLTVGQGIYEQYF
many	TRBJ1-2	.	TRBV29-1	TGCAGCGTTGACACAGGCCGGGGGAACTATGGCTACACCTTC	CSVDTGRGNYGYTF
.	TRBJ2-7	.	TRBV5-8	TGTGCCAGCAGCTTGGCCCTGGGTGGCGAGCAGTACTTC	CASSLALGGEQYF
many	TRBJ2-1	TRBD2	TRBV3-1	TGTGCCAGCAGGTTGGGACTAGCGGGATACAATGAGCAGTTCTTC	CASRLGLAGYNEQFF
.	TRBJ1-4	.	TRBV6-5	TGTGCCAGCAGTTTCGGACCTAGGGGCGAAAAACTGTTTTTT	CASSFGPRGEKLFF
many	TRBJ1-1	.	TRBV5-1	TGCGCCAGCAGCGGGGCAGGAGGCTTTACTGAAGCTTTCTTT	CASSGAGGFTEAFF
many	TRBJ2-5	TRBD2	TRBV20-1	TGCAGTGCTGGATTAGGACTAGCGGGATTAGAGACCCAGTACTTC	CSAGLGLAGLETQYF
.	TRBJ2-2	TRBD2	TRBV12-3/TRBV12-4	TGTGCCAGCAGACCGACTAGCGGGAGTTTCTCCGGGGAGCTGTTTTTT	CASRPTSGSFSGELFF
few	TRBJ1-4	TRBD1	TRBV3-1	TGTGCCAGCAGCCAAGAACAGGGGCGGGGAAAACTGTTTTTT	CASSQEQGRGKLFF
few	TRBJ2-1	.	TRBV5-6	TGTGCCAGCAGCACAATGACTATTGAGGGTGAGCAGTTCTTC	CASSTMTIEGEQFF
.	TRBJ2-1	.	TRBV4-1	TGCGCCCCAACAATCATAGTGACCTACAATGAGCAGTTCTTC	CAPTIIVTYNEQFF
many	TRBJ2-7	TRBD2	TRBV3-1	TGTGCCAGCAGCCAAGGACTAGCGGCTCGCTACGAGCAGTACTTC	CASSQGLAARYEQYF
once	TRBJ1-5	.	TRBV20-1	TGCAGTGCAGAATGGACAAGGGGGGGTCAGTCCCAGCATTTT	CSAEWTRGGQSQHF
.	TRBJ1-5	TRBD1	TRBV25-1	TGTGCCAGCTGCGGGACAGGGAATCAGCCCCAGCATTTT	CASCGTGNQPQHF
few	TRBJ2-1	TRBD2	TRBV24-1	TGTGCCACCAGTGAGACCGGGACTAGCGGCCACAATGAGCAGTTCTTC	CATSETGTSGHNEQFF
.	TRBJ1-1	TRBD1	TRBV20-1	TGCAGTGTAGGGGGCAAAAGCGACACTGAAGCTTTCTTT	CSVGGKSDTEAFF
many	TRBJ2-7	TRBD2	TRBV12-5	TGTGCTAGTGGCCACCCCCCGACCGGGACTAGCGACCCCTACGAGCAGTACTTC	CASGHPPTGTSDPYEQYF
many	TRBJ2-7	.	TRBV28	TGTGCCGCGCGTAATTCATTAGACACCCCATTGATTATTGAGCAGTACTTC	CAARNSLDTPLIIEQYF
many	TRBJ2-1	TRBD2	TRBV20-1	TGCAGTGCTAGAGATCGGGGGGAGCCGTTGAATGAGCAGTTCTTC	CSARDRGEPLNEQFF
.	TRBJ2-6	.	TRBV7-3	TGTGCCAGCAGCCCGACGGGTAACGGGCCCTATGGGGCCAACGTCCTGACTTTC	CASSPTGNGPYGANVLTF
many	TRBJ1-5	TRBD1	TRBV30	TGTGCCTTGGGGACAGGCGGTAATCAGCCCCAGCATTTT	CALGTGGNQPQHF
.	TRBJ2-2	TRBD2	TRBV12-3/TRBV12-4	TGTGCCAGCAGTCCCTTGGGGGGGAGCGGGGAGCTGTTTTTT	CASSPLGGSGELFF
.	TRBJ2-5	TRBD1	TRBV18	TGTGCCAGCTCACCCTGGACAGGTTCCCAAGAGACCCAGTACTTC	CASSPWTGSQETQYF
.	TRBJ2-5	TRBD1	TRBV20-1	TGCAGTGCTTCCCTCGGGGACAGGGATATGGAGACCCAGTACTTC	CSASLGDRDMETQYF
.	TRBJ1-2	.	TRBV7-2	TGTGCCAGCAGCCTTCAGGGCGGACATGAGAACTATGGCTACACCTTC	CASSLQGGHENYGYTF
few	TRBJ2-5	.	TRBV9	TGTGCCAGCAGCGACGGAGGGTCCCAAGAGACCCAGTACTTC	CASSDGGSQETQYF
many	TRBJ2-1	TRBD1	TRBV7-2	TGTGCCAGCAGCTTAGATGCCGGACAGGTTGGGTACAATGAGCAGTTCTTC	CASSLDAGQVGYNEQFF
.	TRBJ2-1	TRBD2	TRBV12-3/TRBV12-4	TGTGCCAGCAGTTATGACCATAGCGGGAGAGCCTACAATGAGCAGTTCTTC	CASSYDHSGRAYNEQFF
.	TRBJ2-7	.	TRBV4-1	TGCGCCAGCAGCCAACAAGCCTCCGGCGGTAGCGAGCAGTACTTC	CASSQQASGGSEQYF
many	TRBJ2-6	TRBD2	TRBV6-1	TGTGCCAGCAGTCCTTCGGGAGGAGGGGCCAACGTCCTGACTTTC	CASSPSGGGANVLTF
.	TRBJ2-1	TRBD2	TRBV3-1	TGTGCCAGGGATAAAGGCACTAGCGGGAGAATTTGGCAGTTCTTC	CARDKGTSGRIWQFF
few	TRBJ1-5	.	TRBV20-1	TGCAGTGCTAGAGAGGGTGGCGAGCCCCAGCATTTT	CSAREGGEPQHF
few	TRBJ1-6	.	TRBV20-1	TGCAGTGCTAGATCAAACAGGGAATCCCTCCACTTT	CSARSNRESLHF
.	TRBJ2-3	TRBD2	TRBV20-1	TGCAGTGCTAGCGGGGGGACCGCGCGGGGCACAGATACGCAGTATTTT	CSASGGTARGTDTQYF
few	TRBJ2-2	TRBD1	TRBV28	TGTGCCAGCAGTAGGGACAGGGGATTCGGGGAGCTGTTTTTT	CASSRDRGFGELFF
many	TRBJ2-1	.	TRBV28	TGTGCCAGCAGTTTAGGCGTCTACAATGAGCAGTTCTTC	CASSLGVYNEQFF
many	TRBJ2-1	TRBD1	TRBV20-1	TGCAGTGCTAAGACCGGGACAGGGATCAATGAGCAGTTCTTC	CSAKTGTGINEQFF